The source of this TCR beta chain is a study of blood T cells in healthy people across ages (dated by TCRdb to the mid-2010s). Context from the whole study: Template switching captured roughly one uniquely barcoded TCR beta cDNA molecule per two T cells in model experiments. Age-related changes in TCR beta repertoire diversity were measured in the study by deep sequencing normalized with unique cDNA molecular identifiers. The donors were split into four age groups: young (average 16 years), middle-aged (around 37), aged (approximately 59) and long-lived (approximately 80). To avoid experimental bias, donors of different ages were distributed randomly across sequencing lanes. Two additional independent replicas of 1 million unique cDNA reads from the same blood draw were analyzed for two donors (one aged 18 to 30 and one aged 80 or older). Overall results and qualifications from the work: Because the CMV infection status of the donors was unknown, age-related changes in expanded clonotypes may potentially have been confounded. Estimates of total diversity from one million sequenced T cells were regarded as lower bounds and underestimates. Compared with the aged group, more naive CD4+ T cells, fewer expanded clones and increased TCR diversity were shown by the long-lived group, suggesting age selection. As age increased, observed TCR beta diversity per million T cells dropped in a roughly linear way, and a significant reduction was already evident by age 40. Bulk unsorted PBMC profiling prevented conclusive comparison of naive and antigen-experienced compartments. The percentage of naive T cells measured by flow cytometry correlated strongly with observed TCR beta diversity.

Library generation was performed with 5' RACE. Sequencer: Illumina HiSeq 2500. The second PCR ran for roughly 6 to 11 cycles and used a J-beta primer mix along with a sample-barcoded 5' primer. Each TCR beta cDNA molecule received a unique molecular identifier from a template-switch 5' adaptor carrying 12 random nucleotides. Each sample yielded at least 2.5 million CDR3-containing paired-end reads. First-strand cDNA was synthesized from all RNA with the Mint cDNA synthesis kit, primed by a TRBC-specific oligonucleotide. Following uracil-DNA glycosylase treatment, all cDNA underwent a first 18-cycle PCR with the universal primers M1SS and BC2_uni_R. In the paper's pipeline: Normalization of each sample was performed by random selection of 1 million high-quality reads, each carrying a distinct molecular identifier. Instead of being binned into consensus sequences, reads that shared molecular identifiers were thrown out. MiTCR, with a Q25 quality threshold and the strictest error-elimination algorithm, was used for CDR3 identification, clonotype clustering and error correction. A nonparametric unseen species model with Euler transformation was used to estimate a lower bound on total TCR beta diversity. Clones were called with MiXCR by TCRdb after fastp trimmed the public reads at Q25, and only in-frame beta chains were retained. A single entry per CDR3 protein holds the most common genes and DNA from its merged rows. It is TCRdb's table, rather than the study itself, that gives the V and J calls and clone size. The sample table contains about 780,000 distinct CDR3 sequences; only one count was recorded for around half of them. The top ten constitute roughly 20% of the sample.

The donors were 40 or so Caucasian individuals from Russia, aged 6 to 90 years, who were systemically healthy. Approximately 9.3 milliliters of peripheral blood were collected from each donor into EDTA-treated Vacutainer tubes. Ficoll-Paque density-gradient centrifugation was used to isolate PBMCs, with at least 7 million per sample. Trizol reagent was used to extract total RNA from PBMCs, with at least 5.5 micrograms per sample. Naive CD45RAhigh/CD27high T cell percentages were measured by flow cytometry on a PBMC aliquot from every donor. Remarks on this clonotype: It lacks a known antigen. Per-base qualities were not stored, and no clone one base away is much larger.

For this chain, trimming is 0 bases at the V end and 4 bases at the J end, and the number of junction bases without a gene match is 2. The CDR3 starts with the cysteine, ends with the phenylalanine, and has 15 residues. Only CDR3 DNA is held: 45 bases, read in frame from base 1. The germline V gene sets CDR1 to SGHRS and CDR2 to YFSETQ. In this chain, TRBV5-1 is recombined with TRBJ1-4, with 8 middle bases fitting TRBD1. The origin of this receptor is a man older than 75 in good health. The sample taken for sequencing was blood. This receptor carries the CDR3 CASSLAGQGNEKLFF. DNA sequence: TGCGCCAGCAGCTTGGCTGGACAGGGTAATGAAAAACTGTTTTTT.